This T cell receptor beta chain derives from a study of blood T cell repertoires in COVID-19. Study summary: COVID-19 samples from acute and convalescent phases originated in the United States, Italy and Spain. The analysed material was cDNA or gDNA that came from T cells, B-cell-depleted T cells, or PBMCs.

Trimming stripped 5 bases from V and 4 bases from J, with 11 bases between. CDR3 size: 13 residues. The germline gives CDR1 MDHEN, CDR2 SYDVKM. Original analysis: It was from reference gene primer amplification that nucleated cell counts were estimated. Assay used: immunoSEQ multiplex PCR; TCRdb lists only in-frame clones, some missing. V and J calls and clone size are given by that table; D and trimming were obtained from the DNA. The sample has 200,000 or so clones; 70% to 90% are singletons. Sequences were obtained from peripheral blood. The sequence came from a man in his fifties or sixties who had recovered from COVID-19. This chain connects TRBV28 to TRBJ2-5; D possibly corresponds to TRBD2 (7 bases). The CDR3 sequence is CASSGGAPETQYF. The CDR3 bases are TGTGCCAGCAGTGGGGGGGCCCCAGAGACCCAGTACTTC.